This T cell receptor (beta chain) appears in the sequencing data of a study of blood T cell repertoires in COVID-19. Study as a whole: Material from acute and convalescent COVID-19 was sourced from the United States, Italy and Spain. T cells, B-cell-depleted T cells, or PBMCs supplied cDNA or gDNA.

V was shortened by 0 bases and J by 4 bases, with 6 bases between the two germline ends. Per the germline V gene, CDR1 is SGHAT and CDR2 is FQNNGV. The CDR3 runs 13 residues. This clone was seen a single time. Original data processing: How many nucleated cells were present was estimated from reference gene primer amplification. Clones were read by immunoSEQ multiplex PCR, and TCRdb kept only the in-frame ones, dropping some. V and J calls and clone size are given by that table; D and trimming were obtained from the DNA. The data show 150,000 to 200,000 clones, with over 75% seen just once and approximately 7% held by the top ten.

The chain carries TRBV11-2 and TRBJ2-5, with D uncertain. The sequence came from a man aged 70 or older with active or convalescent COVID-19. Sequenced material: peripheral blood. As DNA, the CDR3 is TGTGCCAGCAGCTTAGACTACGGAGAGACCCAGTACTTC. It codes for CASSLDYGETQYF.